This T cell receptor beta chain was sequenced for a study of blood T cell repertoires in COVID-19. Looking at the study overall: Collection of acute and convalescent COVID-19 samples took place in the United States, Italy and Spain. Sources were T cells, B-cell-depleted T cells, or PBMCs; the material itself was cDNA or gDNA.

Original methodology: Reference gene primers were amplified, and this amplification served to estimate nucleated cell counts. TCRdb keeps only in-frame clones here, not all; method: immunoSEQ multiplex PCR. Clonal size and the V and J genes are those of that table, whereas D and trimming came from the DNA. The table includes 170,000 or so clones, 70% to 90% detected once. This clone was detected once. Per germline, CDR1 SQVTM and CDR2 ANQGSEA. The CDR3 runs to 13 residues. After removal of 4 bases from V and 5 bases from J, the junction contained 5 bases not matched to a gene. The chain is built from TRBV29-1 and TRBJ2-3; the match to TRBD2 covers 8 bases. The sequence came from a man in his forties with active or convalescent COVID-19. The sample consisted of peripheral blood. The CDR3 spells CSVGGLAQDTQYF. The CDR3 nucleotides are TGCAGCGTTGGAGGACTAGCCCAAGATACGCAGTATTTT.